This TCR beta chain is drawn from a study of T-cell reconstitution after alpha-beta-depleted transplantation in children. Study-level results: At the one-year point after transplant, T-cell counts and TCRbeta diversity were found to come mostly from T cells that had been newly produced. Recipient T cells and thymic progenitors that survived were the source of the high TCRbeta diversity seen at day 60 in some patients. Several hundred rapidly expanded clones from non-depleted graft cells reportedly supplied alpha-beta T cells about two months post-transplant.

V lost 6 bases to trimming and J lost 5 bases, with 17 bases between them. The CDR3 covers 15 residues. This clonotype came up many times. Its specificity is not known. The TCRbeta library was prepared with unique molecular identifiers. One entry per CDR3 protein results from TCRdb running MiXCR on the PCR reads. In the table there are 60,000 to 70,000 distinct CDR3 sequences, 4.9% of which are singletons. The J gene is TRBJ2-1, the V gene TRBV12-3 or TRBV12-4; maybe TRBD1 (6 bases). This clonotype originated in a boy younger than two who had a stem cell transplant for acute myeloid leukemia, so the T cells may come from the graft donor. The specimen was PBMCs, mostly from graft donor cells, collected 180 days after TCRalphabeta/CD19-depleted stem cell transplant. The CDR3 reads CASSPVGAGDNEQFF. The CDR3 DNA sequence: TGTGCCAGCAGCCCAGTGGGGGCTGGGGACAATGAGCAGTTCTTC.